These 2 T cell receptor beta chains came from one sample sequenced in a study of T cell responses to AZD1222 COVID-19 vaccine (dated by TCRdb to about 2021). The sample's time point label, in plain terms: baseline before first vaccination. The library was made by the immunoSEQ multiplex PCR assay. Not all clones reach the TCRdb copy of this immuneACCESS table, which keeps in-frame sequences only. Checked studies attribute under half of the gap to unresolved V genes and leave the rest unexplained. The sample contains over 110,000 clones, roughly nine tenths of them found a single time. The ten largest clones capture around 1.5% of the sample. The specimen was peripheral blood, collected on day 0 of AZD1222 vaccination. These receptor sequences come from an adult in good health.

J is TRBJ2-3 and V is TRBV28; the match to TRBD2 covers 9 bases. CDR3 length: 16 amino acids. CDR1 is MDHEN, CDR2 SYDVKM, per germline. Trimming at V came to 6 bases and at J to 1 base, leaving 8 bases not matched to a gene. The CDR3 here is CASRQGLALGTDTQYF. Here the CDR3 DNA reads TGTGCCAGCAGACAGGGACTAGCTTTGGGCACAGATACGCAGTATTTT.

The rearrangement links TRBV9 to TRBJ1-6; D call uncertain. The germline V gene has CDR1 SGDLS and CDR2 YYNGEE. The ends were cut back, 1 base at V and 9 bases at J, with 8 bases in the middle. The CDR3 runs to 13 residues. The CDR3 bases are TGTGCCAGCAGCGTAATGGAGGGTTCACCCCTCCACTTT. Amino acids: CASSVMEGSPLHF.